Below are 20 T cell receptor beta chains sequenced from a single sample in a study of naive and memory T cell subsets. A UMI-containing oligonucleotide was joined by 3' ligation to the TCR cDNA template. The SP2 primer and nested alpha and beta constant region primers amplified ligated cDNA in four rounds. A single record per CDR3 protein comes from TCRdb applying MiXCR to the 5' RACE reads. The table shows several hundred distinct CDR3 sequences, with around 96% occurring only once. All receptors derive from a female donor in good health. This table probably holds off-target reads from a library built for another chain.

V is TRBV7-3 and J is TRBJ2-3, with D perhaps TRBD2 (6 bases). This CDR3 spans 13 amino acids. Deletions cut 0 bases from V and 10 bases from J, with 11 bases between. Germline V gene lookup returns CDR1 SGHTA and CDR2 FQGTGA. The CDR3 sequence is CASSLTMDYPQYF. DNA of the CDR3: TGTGCCAGCAGCTTAACTATGGACTACCCGCAGTATTTT.

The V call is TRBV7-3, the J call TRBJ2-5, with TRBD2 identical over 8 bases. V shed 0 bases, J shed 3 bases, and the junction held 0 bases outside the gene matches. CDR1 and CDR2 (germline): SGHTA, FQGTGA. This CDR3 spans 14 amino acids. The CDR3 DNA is TGTGCCAGCAGCTTAACAGCGGGAGAAGAGACCCAGTACTTC. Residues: CASSLTAGEETQYF. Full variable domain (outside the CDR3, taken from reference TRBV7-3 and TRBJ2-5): GAGVSQTPSNKVTEKGKYVELRCDPISGHTALYWYRQSLGQGPEFLIYFQGTGAADDSGLPNDRFFAVRPEGSVSTLKIQRTERGDSAVYLCASSLTAGEETQYFGPGTRLLVL.

CDR3 in amino acids: CASSQVSSGELFF. CDR3 DNA sequence: TGTGCCAGCAGCCAAGTTAGTTCCGGGGAGCTGTTTTTT. The chain links TRBV14 to TRBJ2-2; no reliable D call. This CDR3 region has 13 residues. Germline CDR1 reads SGHDN; CDR2 reads FVKESK. The V and J ends lost 1 base and 6 bases respectively, with 6 bases between them.

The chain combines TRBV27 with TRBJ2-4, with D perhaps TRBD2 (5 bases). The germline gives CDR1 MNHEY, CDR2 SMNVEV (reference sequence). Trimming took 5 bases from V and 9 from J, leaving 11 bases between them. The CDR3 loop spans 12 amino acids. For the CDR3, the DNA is TGTGCCAGCAGTCCTCGGGAAGGCATTCAGTACTTC. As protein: CASSPREGIQYF.

The CDR3 spells CASSALNSPLHF. CDR3 bases: TGTGCCAGCAGTGCACTGAATTCACCCCTCCACTTT. The rearrangement joins TRBV12-3 or TRBV12-4 to TRBJ1-6; D gene unclear. The V gene lost 5 bases and the J gene lost 7 bases, with 6 bases spanning the gap. This CDR3 is built from 12 residues.

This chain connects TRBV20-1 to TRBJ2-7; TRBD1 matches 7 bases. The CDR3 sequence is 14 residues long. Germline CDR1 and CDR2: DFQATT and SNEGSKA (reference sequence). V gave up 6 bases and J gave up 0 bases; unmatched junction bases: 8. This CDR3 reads CSAQTGPSSYEQYF. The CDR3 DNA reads TGCAGTGCCCAGACAGGGCCCAGCTCCTACGAGCAGTACTTC.

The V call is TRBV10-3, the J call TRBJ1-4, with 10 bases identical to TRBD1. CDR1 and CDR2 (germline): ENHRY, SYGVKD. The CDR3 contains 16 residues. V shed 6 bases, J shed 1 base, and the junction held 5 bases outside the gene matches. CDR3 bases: TGTGCCATCAGCCTCGGACAGGGGGAAACTAATGAAAAACTGTTTTTT. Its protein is CAISLGQGETNEKLFF.

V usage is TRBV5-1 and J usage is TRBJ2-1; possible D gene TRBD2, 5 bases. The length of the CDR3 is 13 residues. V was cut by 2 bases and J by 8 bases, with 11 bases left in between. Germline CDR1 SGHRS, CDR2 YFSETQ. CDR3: CASSFLATHEQFF. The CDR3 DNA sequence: TGCGCCAGCAGCTTTCTAGCTACCCATGAGCAGTTCTTC.

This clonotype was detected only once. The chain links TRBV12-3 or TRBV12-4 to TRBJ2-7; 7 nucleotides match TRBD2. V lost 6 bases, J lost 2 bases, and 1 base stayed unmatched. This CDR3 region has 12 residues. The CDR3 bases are TGTGCCAGCAGGGGAGGGCCCTACGAGCAGTACTTC. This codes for CASRGGPYEQYF.

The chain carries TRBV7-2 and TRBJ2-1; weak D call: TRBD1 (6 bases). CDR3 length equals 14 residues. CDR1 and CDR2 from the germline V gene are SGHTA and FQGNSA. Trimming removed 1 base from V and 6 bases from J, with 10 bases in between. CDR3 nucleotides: TGTGCCAGCAGCTTAGGCCTAGGGGGCAATGAGCAGTTCTTC. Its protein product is CASSLGLGGNEQFF.

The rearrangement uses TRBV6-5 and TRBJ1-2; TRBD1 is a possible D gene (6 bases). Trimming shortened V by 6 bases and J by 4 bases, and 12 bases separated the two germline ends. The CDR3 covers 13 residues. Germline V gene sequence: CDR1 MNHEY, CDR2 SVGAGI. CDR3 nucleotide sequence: TGTGCCAGCAGAGAACAGGGTAGCTATGGCTACACCTTC. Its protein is CASREQGSYGYTF.

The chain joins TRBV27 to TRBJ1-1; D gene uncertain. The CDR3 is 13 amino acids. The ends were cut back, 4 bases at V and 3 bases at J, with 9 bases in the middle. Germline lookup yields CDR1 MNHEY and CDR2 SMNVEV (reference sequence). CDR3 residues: CASSYYGYTEAFF. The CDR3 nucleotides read TGTGCCAGCAGTTATTACGGCTACACTGAAGCTTTCTTT.

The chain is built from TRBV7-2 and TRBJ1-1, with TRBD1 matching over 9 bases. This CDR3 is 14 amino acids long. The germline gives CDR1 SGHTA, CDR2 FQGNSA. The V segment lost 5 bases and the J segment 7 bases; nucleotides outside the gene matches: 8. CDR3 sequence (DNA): TGTGCCAGCAGCCCGGGACAGGGATATGGTGAAGCTTTCTTT. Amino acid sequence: CASSPGQGYGEAFF. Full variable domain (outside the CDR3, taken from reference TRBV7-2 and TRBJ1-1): GAGVSQSPSNKVTEKGKDVELRCDPISGHTALYWYRQSLGQGLEFLIYFQGNSAPDKSGLPSDRFSAERTGGSVSTLTIQRTQQEDSAVYLCASSPGQGYGEAFFGQGTRLTVV.

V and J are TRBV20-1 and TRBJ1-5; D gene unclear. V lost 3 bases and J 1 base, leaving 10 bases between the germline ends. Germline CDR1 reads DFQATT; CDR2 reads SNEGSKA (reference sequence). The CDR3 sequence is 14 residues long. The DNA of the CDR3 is TGCAGTGCTAGCAATCGAGGGAGCAATCAGCCCCAGCATTTT. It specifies CSASNRGSNQPQHF.

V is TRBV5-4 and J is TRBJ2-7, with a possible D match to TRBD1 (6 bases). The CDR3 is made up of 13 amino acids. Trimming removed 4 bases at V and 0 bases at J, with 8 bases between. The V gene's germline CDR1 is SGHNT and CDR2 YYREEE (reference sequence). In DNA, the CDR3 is TGTGCCAGCAGCCGGGACACCTCCTACGAGCAGTACTTC. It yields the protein CASSRDTSYEQYF. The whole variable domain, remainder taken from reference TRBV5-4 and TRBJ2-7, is ETGVTQSPTHLIKTRGQQVTLRCSSQSGHNTVSWYQQALGQGPQFIFQYYREEENGRGNFPPRFSGLQFPNYSSELNVNALELDDSALYLCASSRDTSYEQYFGPGTRLTVT.

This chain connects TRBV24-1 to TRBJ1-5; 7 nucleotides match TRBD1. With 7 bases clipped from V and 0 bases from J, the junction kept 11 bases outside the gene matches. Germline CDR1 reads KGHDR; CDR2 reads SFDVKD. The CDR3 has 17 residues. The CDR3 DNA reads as TGTGCCACCAGATGGACAGGCTGGGACGATAGCAATCAGCCCCAGCATTTT. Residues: CATRWTGWDDSNQPQHF.

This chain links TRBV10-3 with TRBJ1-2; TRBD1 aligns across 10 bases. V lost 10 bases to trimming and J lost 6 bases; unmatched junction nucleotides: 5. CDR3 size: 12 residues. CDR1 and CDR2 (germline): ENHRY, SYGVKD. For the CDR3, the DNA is TGTGCCACCTTTGGGACAGGGGATGGCTACACCTTC. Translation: CATFGTGDGYTF.

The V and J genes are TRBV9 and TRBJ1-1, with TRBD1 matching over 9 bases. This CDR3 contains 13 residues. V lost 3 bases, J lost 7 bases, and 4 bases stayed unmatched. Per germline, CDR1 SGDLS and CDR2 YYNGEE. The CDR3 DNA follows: TGTGCCAGCAGCGCGGGACAGGGAATTGAAGCTTTCTTT. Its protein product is CASSAGQGIEAFF.

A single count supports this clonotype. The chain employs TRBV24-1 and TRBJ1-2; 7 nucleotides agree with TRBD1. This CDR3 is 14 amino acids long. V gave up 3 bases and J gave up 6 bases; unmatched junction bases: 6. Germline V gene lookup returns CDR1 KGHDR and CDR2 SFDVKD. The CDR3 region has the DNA TGTGCCACCAGTGATAGAACCGGGACAGATGGCTACACCTTC. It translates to CATSDRTGTDGYTF.

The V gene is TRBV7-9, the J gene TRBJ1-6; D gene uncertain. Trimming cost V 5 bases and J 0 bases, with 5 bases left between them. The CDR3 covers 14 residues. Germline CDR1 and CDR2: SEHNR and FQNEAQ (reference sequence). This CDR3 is CASSESSYNSPLHF. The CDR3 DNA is TGTGCCAGCAGCGAGAGCTCCTATAATTCACCCCTCCACTTT.